This T cell receptor beta chain was found in a study of T cell changes during pregnancy in multiple sclerosis. Sequencing was performed with immunoSEQ multiplex PCR; in TCRdb, only in-frame clones are kept and a portion is missing. Seen here are 100,000 or so clones, around 93% observed once, and the top ten hold just under 2%. The germline V and J ends were trimmed by 5 bases and 0 bases, with 10 bases remaining between them. The CDR3 spans 14 residues. Germline CDR1 reads SGHAT; CDR2 reads FQNNGV. The clonotype comes from a female donor with multiple sclerosis, enrolled in a pregnancy study. This rearrangement joins TRBV11-2 to TRBJ1-1; weak D call: TRBD1 (5 bases). The source was peripheral blood, collected after pregnancy. The CDR3 DNA sequence: TGTGCCAGCAGCGGGGGGAGGTTGAACACTGAAGCTTTCTTT. It yields the protein CASSGGRLNTEAFF.